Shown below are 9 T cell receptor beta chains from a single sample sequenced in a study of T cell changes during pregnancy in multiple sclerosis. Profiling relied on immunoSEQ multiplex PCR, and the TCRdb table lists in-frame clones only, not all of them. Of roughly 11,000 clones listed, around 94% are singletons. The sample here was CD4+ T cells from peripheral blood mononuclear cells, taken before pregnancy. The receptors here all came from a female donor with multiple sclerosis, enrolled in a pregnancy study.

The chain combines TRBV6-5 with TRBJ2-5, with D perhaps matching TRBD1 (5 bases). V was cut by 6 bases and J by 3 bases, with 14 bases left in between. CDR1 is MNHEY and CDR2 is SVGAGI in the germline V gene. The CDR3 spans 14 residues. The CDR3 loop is CASSQPRQKETQYF. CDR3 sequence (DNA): TGTGCCAGCAGCCAACCCCGACAGAAAGAGACCCAGTACTTC.

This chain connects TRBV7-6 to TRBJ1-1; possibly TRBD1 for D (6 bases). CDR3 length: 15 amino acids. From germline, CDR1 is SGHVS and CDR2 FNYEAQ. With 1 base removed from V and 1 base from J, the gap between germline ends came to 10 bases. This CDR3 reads CASSLVGGGNTEAFF. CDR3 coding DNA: TGTGCCAGCAGCTTAGTAGGGGGGGGGAACACTGAAGCTTTCTTT.

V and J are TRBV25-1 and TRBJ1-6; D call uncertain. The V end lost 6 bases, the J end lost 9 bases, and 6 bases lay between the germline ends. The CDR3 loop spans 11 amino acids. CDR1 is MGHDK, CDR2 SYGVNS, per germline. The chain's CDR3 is CASRLLSPLHF. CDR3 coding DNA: TGTGCCAGCAGGTTACTTTCACCCCTCCACTTT. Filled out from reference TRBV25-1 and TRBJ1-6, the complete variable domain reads EADIYQTPRYLVIGTGKKITLECSQTMGHDKMYWYQQDPGMELHLIHYSYGVNSTEKGDLSSESTVSRIRTEHFPLTLESARPSHTSQYLCASRLLSPLHFGNGTRLTVT.

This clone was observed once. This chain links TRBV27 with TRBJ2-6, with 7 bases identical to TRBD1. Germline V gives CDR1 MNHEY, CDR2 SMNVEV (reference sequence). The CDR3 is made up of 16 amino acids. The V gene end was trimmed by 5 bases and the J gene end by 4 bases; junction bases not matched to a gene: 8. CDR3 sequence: CASSRQGQSGANVLTF. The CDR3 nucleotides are TGTGCCAGCAGTCGACAGGGTCAGAGCGGGGCCAACGTCCTGACTTTC.

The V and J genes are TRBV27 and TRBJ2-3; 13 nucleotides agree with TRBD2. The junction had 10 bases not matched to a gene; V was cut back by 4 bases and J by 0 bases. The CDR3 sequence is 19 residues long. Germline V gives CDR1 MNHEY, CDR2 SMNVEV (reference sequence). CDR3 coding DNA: TGTGCCAGCAGTTCAATCCGACTAGCGGGGGGCCCTAGCACAGATACGCAGTATTTT. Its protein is CASSSIRLAGGPSTDTQYF.

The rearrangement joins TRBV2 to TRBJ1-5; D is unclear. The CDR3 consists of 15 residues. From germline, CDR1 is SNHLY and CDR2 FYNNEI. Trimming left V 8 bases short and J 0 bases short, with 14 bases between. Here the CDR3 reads CASGPGSYSNQPQHF. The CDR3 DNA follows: TGTGCCAGCGGTCCTGGCAGTTATAGCAATCAGCCCCAGCATTTT.

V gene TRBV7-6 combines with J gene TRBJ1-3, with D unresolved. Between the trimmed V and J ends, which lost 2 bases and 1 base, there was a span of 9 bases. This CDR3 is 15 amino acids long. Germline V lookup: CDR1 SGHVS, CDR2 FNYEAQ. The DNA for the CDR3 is TGTGCCAGCAGCTTACAGGCGATATCTGGAAACACCATATATTTT. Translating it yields CASSLQAISGNTIYF.

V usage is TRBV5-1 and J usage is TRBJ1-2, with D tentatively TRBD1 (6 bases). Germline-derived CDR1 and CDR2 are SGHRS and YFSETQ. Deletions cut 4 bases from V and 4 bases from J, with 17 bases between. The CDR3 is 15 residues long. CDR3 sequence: CASSVQGSFGYGYTF. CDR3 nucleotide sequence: TGCGCCAGCAGCGTCCAGGGGAGTTTTGGCTATGGCTACACCTTC.

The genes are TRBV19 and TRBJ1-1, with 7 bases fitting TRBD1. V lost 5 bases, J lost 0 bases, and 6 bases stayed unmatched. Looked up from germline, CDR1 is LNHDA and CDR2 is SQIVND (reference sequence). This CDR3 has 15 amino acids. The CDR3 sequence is CASSEVDRVNTEAFF. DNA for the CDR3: TGTGCCAGTAGTGAAGTTGACAGGGTGAACACTGAAGCTTTCTTT.